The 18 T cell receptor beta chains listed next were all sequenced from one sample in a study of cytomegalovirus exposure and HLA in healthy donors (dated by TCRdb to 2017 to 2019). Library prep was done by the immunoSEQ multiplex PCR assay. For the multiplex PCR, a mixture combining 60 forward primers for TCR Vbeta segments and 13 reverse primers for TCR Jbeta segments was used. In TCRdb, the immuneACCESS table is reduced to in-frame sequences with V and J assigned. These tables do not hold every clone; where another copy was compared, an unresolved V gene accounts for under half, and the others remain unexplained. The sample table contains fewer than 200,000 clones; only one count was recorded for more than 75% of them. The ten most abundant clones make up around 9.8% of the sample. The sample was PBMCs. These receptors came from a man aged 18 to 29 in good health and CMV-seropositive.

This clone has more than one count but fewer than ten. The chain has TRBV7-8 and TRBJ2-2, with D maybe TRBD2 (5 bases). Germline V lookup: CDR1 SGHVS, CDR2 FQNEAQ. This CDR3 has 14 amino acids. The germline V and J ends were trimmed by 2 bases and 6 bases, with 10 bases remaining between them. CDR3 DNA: TGTGCCAGCAGCTTAAGGGAGCTCCCCGGGGAGCTGTTTTTT. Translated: CASSLRELPGELFF.

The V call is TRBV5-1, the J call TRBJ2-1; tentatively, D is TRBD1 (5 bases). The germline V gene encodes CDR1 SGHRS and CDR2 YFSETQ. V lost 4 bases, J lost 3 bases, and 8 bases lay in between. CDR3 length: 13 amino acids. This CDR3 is CASSPDIYNEQFF. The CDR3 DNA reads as TGCGCCAGCAGCCCGGACATCTACAATGAGCAGTTCTTC.

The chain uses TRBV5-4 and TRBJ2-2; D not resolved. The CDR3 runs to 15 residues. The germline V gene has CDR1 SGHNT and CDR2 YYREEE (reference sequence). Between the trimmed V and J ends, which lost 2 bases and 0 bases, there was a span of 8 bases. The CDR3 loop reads CASSLLETNTGELFF. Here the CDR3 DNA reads TGTGCCAGCAGCTTATTAGAGACGAACACCGGGGAGCTGTTTTTT.

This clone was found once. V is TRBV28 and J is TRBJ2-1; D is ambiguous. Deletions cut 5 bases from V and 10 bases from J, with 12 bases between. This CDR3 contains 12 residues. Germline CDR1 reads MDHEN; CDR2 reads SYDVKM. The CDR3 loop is CASSLLGGEQFF. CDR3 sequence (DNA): TGTGCCAGCAGTCTTCTAGGTGGGGAGCAGTTCTTC. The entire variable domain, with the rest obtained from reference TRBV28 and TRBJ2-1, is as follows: DVKVTQSSRYLVKRTGEKVFLECVQDMDHENMFWYRQDPGLGLRLIYFSYDVKMKEKGDIPEGYSVSREKKERFSLILESASTNQTSMYLCASSLLGGEQFFGPGTRLTVL.

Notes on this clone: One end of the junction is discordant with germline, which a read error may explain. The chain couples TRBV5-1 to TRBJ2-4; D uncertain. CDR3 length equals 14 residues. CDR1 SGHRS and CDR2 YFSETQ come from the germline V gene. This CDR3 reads CASSPTLSKNSQYF. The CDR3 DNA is TGCGCCAGCAGCCCAACCCTTTCCAAAAACAGTCAGTACTTC. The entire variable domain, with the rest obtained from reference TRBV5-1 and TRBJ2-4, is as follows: KAGVTQTPRYLIKTRGQQVTLSCSPISGHRSVSWYQQTPGQGLQFLFEYFSETQRNKGNFPGRFSGRQFSNSRSEMNVSTLELGDSALYLCASSPTLSKNSQYFGAGTRLSVL.

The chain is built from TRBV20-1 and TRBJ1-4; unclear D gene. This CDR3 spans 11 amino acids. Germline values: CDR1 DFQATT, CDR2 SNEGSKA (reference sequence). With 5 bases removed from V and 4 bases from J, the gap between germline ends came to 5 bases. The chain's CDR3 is CSAHSNEKLFF. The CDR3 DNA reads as TGCAGTGCTCACAGTAATGAAAAACTGTTTTTT.

CDR3 nucleotides: TGTGCCAGCAGCTTCGGTTTGGGGGCGGGGGGCCCCTACGAGCAGTACTTC. Residues: CASSFGLGAGGPYEQYF. V and J are TRBV11-2 and TRBJ2-7, with TRBD2 matching over 8 bases. From germline, CDR1 is SGHAT and CDR2 FQNNGV. The trim removed 3 bases at V and 2 bases at J, leaving 12 bases unmatched. The CDR3 contains 17 residues.

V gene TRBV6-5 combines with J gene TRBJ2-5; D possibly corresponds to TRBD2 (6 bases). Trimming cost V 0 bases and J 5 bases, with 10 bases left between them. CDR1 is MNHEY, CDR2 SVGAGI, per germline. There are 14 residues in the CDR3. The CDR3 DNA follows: TGTGCCAGCAGTTACTCCGGGGGTGGGGAGACCCAGTACTTC. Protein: CASSYSGGGETQYF.

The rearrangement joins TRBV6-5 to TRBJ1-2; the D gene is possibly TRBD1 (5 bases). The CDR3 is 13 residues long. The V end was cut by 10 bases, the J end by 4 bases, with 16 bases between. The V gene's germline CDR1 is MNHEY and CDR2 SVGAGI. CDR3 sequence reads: CATRDGGVYGYTF. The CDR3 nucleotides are TGTGCCACGAGGGATGGAGGGGTCTATGGCTACACCTTC.

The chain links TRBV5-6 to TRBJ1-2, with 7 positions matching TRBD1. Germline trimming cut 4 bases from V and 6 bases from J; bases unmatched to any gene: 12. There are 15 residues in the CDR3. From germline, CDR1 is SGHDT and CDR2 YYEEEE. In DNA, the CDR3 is TGTGCCAGCAGCATCTCAGGACAGGACTGGAATGGCTACACCTTC. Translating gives CASSISGQDWNGYTF.

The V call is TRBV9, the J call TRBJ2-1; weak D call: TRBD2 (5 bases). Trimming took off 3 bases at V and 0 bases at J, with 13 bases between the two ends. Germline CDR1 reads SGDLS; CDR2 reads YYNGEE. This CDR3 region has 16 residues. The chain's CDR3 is CASSASLESSYNEQFF. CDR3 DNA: TGTGCCAGCAGCGCGTCACTAGAAAGCTCCTACAATGAGCAGTTCTTC.

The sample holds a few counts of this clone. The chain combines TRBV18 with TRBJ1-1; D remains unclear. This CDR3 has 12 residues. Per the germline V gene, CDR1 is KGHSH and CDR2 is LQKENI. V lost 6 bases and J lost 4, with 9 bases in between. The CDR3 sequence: CASSPRSTEAFF. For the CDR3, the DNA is TGTGCCAGCTCCCCTCGGAGCACTGAAGCTTTCTTT.

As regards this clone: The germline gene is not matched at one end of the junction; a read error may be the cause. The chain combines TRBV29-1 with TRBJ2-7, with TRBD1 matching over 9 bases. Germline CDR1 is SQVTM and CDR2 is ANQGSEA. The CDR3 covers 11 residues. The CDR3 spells CSVRTGDRYIF. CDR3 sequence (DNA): TGCAGCGTAAGGACAGGGGACCGTTACATCTTC.

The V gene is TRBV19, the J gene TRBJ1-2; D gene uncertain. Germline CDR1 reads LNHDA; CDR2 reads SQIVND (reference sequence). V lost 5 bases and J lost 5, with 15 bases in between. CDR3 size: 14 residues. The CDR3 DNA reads TGTGCCAGTAGTCCCGGCCCTGGGAGATATGGCTACACCTTC. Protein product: CASSPGPGRYGYTF.

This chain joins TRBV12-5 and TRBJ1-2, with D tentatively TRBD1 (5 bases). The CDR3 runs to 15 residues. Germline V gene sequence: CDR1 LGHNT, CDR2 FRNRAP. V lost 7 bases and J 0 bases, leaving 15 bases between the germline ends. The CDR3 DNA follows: TGTGCTAGTGCCCCCTCCCCAGGGACTAACTATGGCTACACCTTC. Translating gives CASAPSPGTNYGYTF. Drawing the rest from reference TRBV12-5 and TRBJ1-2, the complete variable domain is DARVTQTPRHKVTEMGQEVTMRCQPILGHNTVFWYRQTMMQGLELLAYFRNRAPLDDSGMPKDRFSAEMPDATLATLKIQPSEPRDSAVYFCASAPSPGTNYGYTFGSGTRLTVV.

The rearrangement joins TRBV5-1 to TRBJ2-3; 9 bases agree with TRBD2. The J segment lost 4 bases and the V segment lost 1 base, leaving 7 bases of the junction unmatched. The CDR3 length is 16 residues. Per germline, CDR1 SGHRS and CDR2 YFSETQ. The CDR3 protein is CASSLLPAGGADTQYF. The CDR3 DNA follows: TGCGCCAGCAGCTTGCTTCCGGCGGGAGGGGCAGATACGCAGTATTTT.

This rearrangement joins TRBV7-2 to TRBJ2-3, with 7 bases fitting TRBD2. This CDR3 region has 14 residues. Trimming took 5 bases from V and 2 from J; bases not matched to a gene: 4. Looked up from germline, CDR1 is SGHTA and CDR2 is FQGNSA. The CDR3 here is CASSRAGTTDTQYF. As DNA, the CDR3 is TGTGCCAGCAGCCGAGCGGGGACCACAGATACGCAGTATTTT.

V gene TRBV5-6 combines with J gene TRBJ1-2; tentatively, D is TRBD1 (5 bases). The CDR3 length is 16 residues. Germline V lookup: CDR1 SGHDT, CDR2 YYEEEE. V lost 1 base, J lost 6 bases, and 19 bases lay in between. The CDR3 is CASSLLATETRNGYTF. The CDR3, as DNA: TGTGCCAGCAGCTTGTTGGCGACAGAGACTCGTAATGGCTACACCTTC.